This T cell receptor beta chain stems from a study of shared clonotypes between healthy human individuals. The V and J ends lost 3 bases and 3 bases, in that order; junction bases with no gene match: 17. This CDR3 has 19 amino acids. Here immunoSEQ multiplex PCR was the method, and the copy in TCRdb shows in-frame clones only, minus some. The sample has approximately 2.5 million clones; more than 85% are singletons. J is TRBJ2-3 and V is TRBV23-1, with 8 nucleotides matching TRBD2. TRBV23-1 is noted as an ORF with a role that remains uncertain. Sequences were obtained from naive CD4+ T cells from PBMCs. Subset indicated: CD45RA+ positively selected. This clonotype was sampled from a man aged 18 to 35 in good health. Some clones in this sample may be carry-over from other donors' samples. CDR3 nucleotide sequence: TGCGCCAGCAGTCACAAAATCACGTTTCAGAGCGGGAGTACAGATACGCAGTATTTT. Its translation: CASSHKITFQSGSTDTQYF.